This TCR beta chain came from a study of blood T cell repertoires in COVID-19. Study at large: In each case, the material was cDNA or gDNA derived from T cells, B-cell-depleted T cells, or PBMCs.

Germline V CDR1 and CDR2: SGHTA, FQGNSA. This CDR3 comprises 16 residues. Trimming removed 1 base from V and 6 bases from J; junction bases left unmatched: 9. Libraries were prepared by immunoSEQ multiplex PCR; TCRdb keeps only in-frame clonotypes and omits some of them. The table has 200,000 to 250,000 clones, about 85% seen once. The sample was peripheral blood. The TCR originated in a man aged 40-55 years with acute or convalescent COVID-19. The gene calls are TRBV7-2 and TRBJ2-5, with 9 bases aligning to TRBD2. The chain's CDR3 is CASSLERGGALKTQYF. The CDR3 region has the DNA TGTGCCAGCAGCTTAGAACGCGGGGGGGCCTTAAAGACCCAGTACTTC.